Listed here is a single T cell receptor (beta chain). This clonotype was picked up a small number of times. Its target antigen remains unknown. It has no much larger one-base neighbor in the sample; base qualities were not kept. The sample is drawn from a study of identical twins (dated by TCRdb to 2015 to 2016). Notes on the research overall: To test whether fetal clonotypes persist, the study used deep sequencing on TCR alpha and beta repertoires from monozygotic twins, unrelated adults of various ages, and cord blood. Replicate twin experiments were performed at different times using different library preparation protocols to rule out contamination. The paper as a whole reports these results and caveats: Excess twin sharing in beta out-of-frame sequences was weaker because fewer shared sequences lowered the signal-to-noise ratio. Zero-insertion analyses could be partly confounded by invariant T cells such as MAIT and iNKT, though diverse VJ usage argued against such confounding for most clonotypes. Because the same donors could not be followed over many years, conclusions were based on cross-sectional statistical analysis. In monozygotic twins, out-of-frame TCR alpha sharing was systematically underestimated by recombination models, although the models agreed with sharing between unrelated individuals. Fewer insertions were carried by abundant cord blood beta clonotypes, a similar but weaker trend appeared in young adult naive repertoires, and no such trend appeared in memory repertoires. Compared with coincidental sharing between unrelated individuals, an excess of low generation-probability sequences was observed among out-of-frame TCR alpha sequences shared between twins.

The CDR3 covers 14 residues, taking in both the cysteine and the phenylalanine. Only the CDR3 part of the read is kept: 42 bases, read in frame from the first base. According to the germline V gene, CDR1 reads SGHTA and CDR2 reads FQGNSA. Between the V and J ends, shortened by 5 bases and 2 bases respectively, the junction contains 11 bases. All donors were healthy Caucasians. Three unrelated non-twin adults were also sequenced: a male aged 18 to 30, a male aged 50 to 59 and a female aged 50 to 59. Miltenyi CD45RO+ enrichment and human naive T-cell isolation kits were used to isolate memory (CD45RO+) and naive T cells from PBMC. The library relied on 5' RACE. Data came from an Illumina HiSeq 2000. A universal primer binding site was introduced by template switching, and a unique molecular identifier was present in the final cDNA, enabling accurate counting of TCR cDNA molecules. Specific primers in the conserved constant-segment region were used to synthesize first-strand cDNA for the TCR alpha and beta chains. Each cDNA library was double barcoded, with a SMART-Mk sample barcode plus Illumina barcodes, to control for contamination. TruSeq adapter sequences along with Illumina sample barcodes were introduced in two successive PCR steps. Sequencing of the TCR alpha and beta cDNA libraries was done on the Illumina HiSeq platform using custom primers. In the paper's pipeline: MiGEC was used to process raw reads and extract unique molecular identifiers, and MiXCR was used to find CDR3 positions. Recombination models were inferred per individual with the repgenHMM and IGoR tools using an EM algorithm. The tcR package in R was used for shared clonotype analysis, with sharing normalized by the product of cloneset sizes. To study raw recombination without the effects of thymic and clonal selection, out-of-frame nonproductive sequences were analyzed. TCRdb trimmed the raw reads at Q25, called clones with MiXCR and kept productive beta chains. Entries are consolidated by CDR3 protein sequence, retaining the most common genes and DNA. The V and J calls were not made by the authors but by TCRdb's processing. This sample lists approximately 700,000 distinct CDR3 sequences; over 5% were detected once. The ten largest account for approximately 2% of the sample.

Recombination joined TRBV7-2 with TRBJ2-3; the D gene is unclear. The sample comprised naive T cells sorted from blood. The sample's cell subset or site label, in plain terms: cells isolated with a human naive T-cell isolation kit. The receptor was derived from a man between 18 and 35 years old in good health. CDR3 sequence: CASSPNGVTDTQYF. Here is the DNA: TGTGCCAGCAGCCCGAATGGGGTCACAGATACGCAGTATTTT.